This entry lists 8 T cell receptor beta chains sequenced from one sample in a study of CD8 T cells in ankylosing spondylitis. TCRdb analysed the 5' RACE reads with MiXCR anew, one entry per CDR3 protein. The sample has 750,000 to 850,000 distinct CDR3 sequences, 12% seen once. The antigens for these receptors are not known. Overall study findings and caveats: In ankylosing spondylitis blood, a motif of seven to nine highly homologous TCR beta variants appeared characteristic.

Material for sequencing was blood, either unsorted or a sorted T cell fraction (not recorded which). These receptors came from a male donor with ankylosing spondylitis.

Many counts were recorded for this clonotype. This chain's CDR3 is CASSLSPNNGDTQYF. CDR3 DNA sequence: TGCGCCAGCAGCTTGAGCCCCAATAATGGAGATACGCAGTATTTT. The chain carries TRBV5-1 and TRBJ2-3, with D unresolved. Trimming took off 1 base at V and 5 bases at J, with 14 bases between the two ends. The CDR3 contains 15 residues. Per the germline V gene, CDR1 is SGHRS and CDR2 is YFSETQ. The full variable domain, rest sourced from reference TRBV5-1 and TRBJ2-3, is KAGVTQTPRYLIKTRGQQVTLSCSPISGHRSVSWYQQTPGQGLQFLFEYFSETQRNKGNFPGRFSGRQFSNSRSEMNVSTLELGDSALYLCASSLSPNNGDTQYFGPGTRLTVL.

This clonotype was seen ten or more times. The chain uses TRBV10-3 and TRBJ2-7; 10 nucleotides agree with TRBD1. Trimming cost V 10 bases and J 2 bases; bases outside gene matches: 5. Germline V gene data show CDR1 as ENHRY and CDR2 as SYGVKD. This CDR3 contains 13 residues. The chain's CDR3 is CATSDRGAYEQYF. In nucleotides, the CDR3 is TGTGCCACGTCGGACAGGGGGGCCTACGAGCAGTACTTC.

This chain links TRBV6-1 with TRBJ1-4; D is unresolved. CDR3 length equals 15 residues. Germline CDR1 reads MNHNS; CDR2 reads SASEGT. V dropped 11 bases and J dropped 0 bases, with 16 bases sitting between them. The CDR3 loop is CALGGPSATNEKLFF. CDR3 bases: TGTGCCCTAGGAGGGCCGAGCGCAACTAATGAAAAACTGTTTTTT.

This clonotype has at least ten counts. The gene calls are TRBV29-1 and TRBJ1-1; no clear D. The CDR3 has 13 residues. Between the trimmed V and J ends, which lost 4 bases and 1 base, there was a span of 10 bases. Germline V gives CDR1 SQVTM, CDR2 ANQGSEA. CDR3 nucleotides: TGCAGCGTTGCTCCACTTCAGAACACTGAAGCTTTCTTT. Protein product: CSVAPLQNTEAFF.

The CDR3 DNA is TGCGCCAGCAGCCCTGGTAGGCCGACCTACAATGAGCAGTTCTTC. Its translation is CASSPGRPTYNEQFF. This sequence joins TRBV5-1 and TRBJ2-1, with D uncertain. CDR1 and CDR2 from the germline V gene are SGHRS and YFSETQ. The CDR3 runs 15 residues. Trimming stripped 4 bases from V and 2 bases from J, with 13 bases between.

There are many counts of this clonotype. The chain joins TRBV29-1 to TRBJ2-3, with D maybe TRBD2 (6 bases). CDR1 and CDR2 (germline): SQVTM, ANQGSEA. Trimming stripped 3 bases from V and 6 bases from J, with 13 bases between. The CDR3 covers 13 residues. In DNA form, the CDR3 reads TGCAGCGTTGATGGTGGCGGGATGGATACGCAGTATTTT. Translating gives CSVDGGGMDTQYF.

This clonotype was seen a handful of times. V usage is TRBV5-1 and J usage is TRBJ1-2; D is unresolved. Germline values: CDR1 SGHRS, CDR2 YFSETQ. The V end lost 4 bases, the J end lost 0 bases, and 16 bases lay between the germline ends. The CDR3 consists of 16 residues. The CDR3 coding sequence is TGCGCCAGCAGCCTTGACGGACTTAGGGCTAACTATGGCTACACCTTC. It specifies CASSLDGLRANYGYTF.

The CDR3 sequence is CASSLELSGNEQFF. The CDR3, as DNA: TGTGCCAGCAGCTTAGAGCTAAGCGGCAATGAGCAGTTCTTC. V is TRBV7-2 and J is TRBJ2-1; D is perhaps TRBD2 (5 bases). V lost 1 base to trimming and J lost 6 bases, with 10 bases between them. CDR1 is SGHTA, CDR2 FQGNSA, per germline. CDR3 size: 14 residues.